The next 30 T cell receptor beta chains were all read from a single sample in a study of long-term antiretroviral therapy in people with HIV. The assay, immunoSEQ v3.0, was run at survey level. Repertoires were generated with immunoSEQ multiplex PCR, while TCRdb's copy carries only in-frame clones and drops some. The sample carries over 35,000 clones, over 75% recorded once. The sequencing here drew on unsorted PBMCs, taken 1.5 years after starting antiretroviral therapy. All receptors come from a man in his late teens or twenties with HIV.

The V call is TRBV7-9, the J call TRBJ1-1, with D perhaps matching TRBD1 (5 bases). Germline values: CDR1 SEHNR, CDR2 FQNEAQ (reference sequence). The germline V and J ends were trimmed by 6 bases and 1 base, with 21 bases remaining between them. The CDR3 is 17 amino acids. CDR3 DNA: TGTGCCAGCAGACATATCTGGGGCAGGATGGCGAACACTGAAGCTTTCTTT. Amino acid sequence: CASRHIWGRMANTEAFF. Drawing the rest from reference TRBV7-9 and TRBJ1-1, the complete variable domain is DTGVSQNPRHKITKRGQNVTFRCDPISEHNRLYWYRQTLGQGPEFLTYFQNEAQLEKSRLLSDRFSAERPKGSFSTLEIQRTEQGDSAMYLCASRHIWGRMANTEAFFGQGTRLTVV.

The chain uses TRBV29-1 and TRBJ2-2, with a weak D call TRBD2 (7 bases). Trimming removed 1 base from V and 6 bases from J, with 15 bases in between. Germline V gene data show CDR1 as SQVTM and CDR2 as ANQGSEA. The CDR3 length is 15 residues. CDR3 protein: CSVEGGGGGSGELFF. The DNA for the CDR3 is TGCAGCGTTGAAGGGGGGGGCGGAGGGTCCGGGGAGCTGTTTTTT.

Here the CDR3 reads CASRLAGESTGELFF. DNA of the CDR3: TGTGCCAGCAGGCTAGCGGGGGAGAGCACCGGGGAGCTGTTTTTT. This chain uses TRBV28 with TRBJ2-2, with 10 bases that match TRBD2. CDR3 length equals 15 residues. Germline CDR1 reads MDHEN; CDR2 reads SYDVKM. V lost 6 bases to trimming and J lost 4 bases; unmatched junction nucleotides: 5.

This chain uses TRBV5-1 with TRBJ1-2, with D perhaps matching TRBD1 (5 bases). Germline V gives CDR1 SGHRS, CDR2 YFSETQ. The CDR3 loop spans 15 amino acids. The V and J ends lost 1 base and 1 base respectively, with 11 bases between them. The CDR3 region has the DNA TGCGCCAGCAGCTTGAATCAGGGATTTAACTATGGCTACACCTTC. It specifies CASSLNQGFNYGYTF.

The chain links TRBV6-5 to TRBJ1-5; D gene uncertain. Deletions cut 6 bases from V and 3 bases from J, with 9 bases between. CDR1 is MNHEY, CDR2 SVGAGI, per germline. The CDR3 runs 13 residues. The CDR3 region is CASRTGLNQPQHF. CDR3 DNA: TGTGCCAGCAGGACGGGTCTCAATCAGCCCCAGCATTTT.

The rearrangement uses TRBV14 and TRBJ2-7, with D unclear. This CDR3 comprises 12 residues. Germline V gives CDR1 SGHDN, CDR2 FVKESK. Trimming removed 1 base at V and 5 bases at J, with 6 bases between. The CDR3 nucleotides read TGTGCCAGCAGCCAAGTTTTTAACGAGCAGTACTTC. Amino acids: CASSQVFNEQYF.

The chain combines TRBV7-9 with TRBJ1-1, with a tentative D call TRBD1 (5 bases). The V and J ends lost 1 base and 5 bases respectively, with 14 bases between them. The CDR3 is 15 residues long. Per germline, CDR1 SEHNR and CDR2 FQNEAQ (reference sequence). The CDR3 DNA follows: TGTGCCAGCAGCTTAGGACACGGGGGAAAAACTGAAGCTTTCTTT. Its protein product is CASSLGHGGKTEAFF. Full variable domain (remainder filled in from reference TRBV7-9 and TRBJ1-1): DTGVSQNPRHKITKRGQNVTFRCDPISEHNRLYWYRQTLGQGPEFLTYFQNEAQLEKSRLLSDRFSAERPKGSFSTLEIQRTEQGDSAMYLCASSLGHGGKTEAFFGQGTRLTVV.

The CDR3 sequence is CASSEQNYEQYF. The DNA of the CDR3 is TGTGCCAGCTCGGAACAGAACTACGAGCAGTACTTC. The J gene is TRBJ2-7, the V gene TRBV18; D gene uncertain. This CDR3 has 12 residues. The V and J ends lost 6 bases and 3 bases respectively, with 9 bases between them. Germline loops: CDR1 KGHSH, CDR2 LQKENI.

This chain uses TRBV5-1 with TRBJ2-1, with 10 bases that match TRBD2. The germline V gene has CDR1 SGHRS and CDR2 YFSETQ. The trim removed 3 bases at V and 7 bases at J, leaving 10 bases unmatched. The CDR3 covers 16 residues. CDR3 DNA: TGCGCCAGCAGCTGGAGAGCGGGAGGGCTCTCTAATGAGCAGTTCTTC. This encodes CASSWRAGGLSNEQFF.

The rearrangement links TRBV2 to TRBJ1-3, with 8 positions matching TRBD1. Germline lookup yields CDR1 SNHLY and CDR2 FYNNEI. The junction had 6 bases not matched to a gene; V was cut back by 4 bases and J by 4 bases. The CDR3 loop spans 15 amino acids. The CDR3 loop is CASSAGQGPGNTIYF. DNA for the CDR3: TGTGCCAGCAGTGCCGGACAGGGACCCGGAAACACCATATATTTT. Supplemented by reference TRBV2 and TRBJ1-3, the full variable domain reads EPEVTQTPSHQVTQMGQEVILRCVPISNHLYFYWYRQILGQKVEFLVSFYNNEISEKSEIFDDQFSVERPDGSNFTLKIRSTKLEDSAMYFCASSAGQGPGNTIYFGEGSWLTVV.

The genes are TRBV30 and TRBJ1-1; D remains unclear. The CDR3 sequence is 13 residues long. With 3 bases removed from V and 2 bases from J, the gap between germline ends came to 10 bases. CDR1 GTSNPN and CDR2 SVGIG come from the germline V gene (reference sequence). DNA for the CDR3: TGTGCCTGGAGGGTGTGGGGTAACACTGAAGCTTTCTTT. Protein product: CAWRVWGNTEAFF. The entire variable domain, with the rest obtained from reference TRBV30 and TRBJ1-1, is as follows: SQTIHQWPATLVQPVGSPLSLECTVEGTSNPNLYWYRQAAGRGLQLLFYSVGIGQISSEVPQNLSASRPQDRQFILSSKKLLLSDSGFYLCAWRVWGNTEAFFGQGTRLTVV.

This chain links TRBV27 with TRBJ2-2; D not certain. The CDR3 sequence is 13 residues long. The germline CDR1 and CDR2 sequences are MNHEY and SMNVEV (reference sequence). V was clipped by 7 bases and J by 8 bases, with 14 bases between them. CDR3 coding DNA: TGTGCCAGCACCAGACAATTTGAAGGGGAGCTGTTTTTT. Translating gives CASTRQFEGELFF.

This chain joins TRBV11-2 and TRBJ2-1, with 10 positions matching TRBD1. The length of the CDR3 is 16 residues. J lost 5 bases, V lost 2 bases, and 6 bases had no gene match. The germline gives CDR1 SGHAT, CDR2 FQNNGV. The CDR3 reads CASSLRGDRGDNEQFF. Written as DNA, the CDR3 is TGTGCCAGCAGCTTAAGGGGGGACAGGGGAGACAATGAGCAGTTCTTC.

The gene calls are TRBV18 and TRBJ2-3, with 12 bases that match TRBD1. The CDR3 has 15 residues. Germline trimming cut 6 bases from V and 3 bases from J; bases unmatched to any gene: 4. Germline-derived CDR1 and CDR2 are KGHSH and LQKENI. CDR3 in amino acids: CASSRDRGRTDTQYF. CDR3 nucleotides: TGTGCCAGCTCGCGGGACAGGGGGCGAACAGATACGCAGTATTTT.

V gene TRBV7-2 combines with J gene TRBJ2-7; possible D gene TRBD2, 5 bases. The ends were cut back, 5 bases at V and 7 bases at J, with 12 bases in the middle. This CDR3 spans 12 amino acids. Per the germline V gene, CDR1 is SGHTA and CDR2 is FQGNSA. CDR3 sequence (DNA): TGTGCCAGCAGCCCCTCTTTAGCGGAGCAGTACTTC. Its translation is CASSPSLAEQYF.

This clone was seen once. The chain couples TRBV5-1 to TRBJ1-4; TRBD1 might be the D (6 bases). Germline V lookup: CDR1 SGHRS, CDR2 YFSETQ. The V end was cut by 8 bases, the J end by 0 bases, with 11 bases between. This CDR3 spans 14 amino acids. The CDR3 reads CARRDRSTNEKLFF. The DNA for the CDR3 is TGCGCCAGGCGCGACAGGTCAACTAATGAAAAACTGTTTTTT.

This sequence joins TRBV7-2 and TRBJ2-2; possibly TRBD1 for D (6 bases). This CDR3 spans 16 amino acids. The V end was cut by 5 bases, the J end by 0 bases, with 13 bases between. Germline CDR1 SGHTA, CDR2 FQGNSA. CDR3 DNA: TGTGCCAGCAGCCTCGAGAGGGGGACGAACACCGGGGAGCTGTTTTTT. This codes for CASSLERGTNTGELFF.

The chain links TRBV28 to TRBJ1-3; 7 bases align to TRBD1. CDR3 length: 14 residues. CDR1 and CDR2 (germline): MDHEN, SYDVKM. The junction had 5 bases not matched to a gene; V was cut back by 5 bases and J by 4 bases. CDR3 residues: CASSPTGEGNTIYF. CDR3 DNA sequence: TGTGCCAGCAGTCCTACAGGGGAAGGAAACACCATATATTTT. Based on the CDR3 plus reference TRBV28 and TRBJ1-3, the full variable domain is DVKVTQSSRYLVKRTGEKVFLECVQDMDHENMFWYRQDPGLGLRLIYFSYDVKMKEKGDIPEGYSVSREKKERFSLILESASTNQTSMYLCASSPTGEGNTIYFGEGSWLTVV.

The chain couples TRBV4-2 to TRBJ2-3; D gene unclear. Germline V CDR1 and CDR2: LGHNA, YNFKEQ. CDR3 length: 18 amino acids. V lost 4 bases and J lost 1, with 21 bases in between. CDR3 in DNA: TGTGCCAGCAGCCCAAGGTTGATTGCACAAGGAGGCACAGATACGCAGTATTTT. It encodes CASSPRLIAQGGTDTQYF.

The chain combines TRBV28 with TRBJ2-1; 9 bases agree with TRBD2. J gave up 8 bases and V 1 base, and 6 bases lay outside the gene matches. Germline CDR1 MDHEN, CDR2 SYDVKM. CDR3 size: 15 residues. CDR3 residues: CASSLLASGAHEQFF. In nucleotides, the CDR3 is TGTGCCAGCAGTTTATTGGCTAGCGGGGCCCATGAGCAGTTCTTC.

V gene TRBV5-1 combines with J gene TRBJ1-4; the D is unclear. In germline, CDR1 is SGHRS, CDR2 YFSETQ. This CDR3 contains 14 residues. With 5 bases removed from V and 6 bases from J, the gap between germline ends came to 14 bases. CDR3 amino acids: CASSQGGFDEKLFF. DNA for the CDR3: TGCGCCAGCAGTCAAGGAGGTTTTGATGAAAAACTGTTTTTT.

In this sample, this clone turned up a few times. The V gene is TRBV27, the J gene TRBJ2-3, with D possibly being TRBD1 (6 bases). CDR1 and CDR2 from the germline V gene are MNHEY and SMNVEV (reference sequence). The V gene lost 0 bases and the J gene lost 2 bases, with 9 bases spanning the gap. The CDR3 contains 15 residues. The CDR3 loop is CASSLSQGFTDTQYF. Written as DNA, the CDR3 is TGTGCCAGCAGTTTATCACAGGGCTTCACAGATACGCAGTATTTT.

The V call is TRBV4-3, the J call TRBJ2-2; 8 positions match TRBD1. Germline trimming cut 2 bases from V and 9 bases from J; bases unmatched to any gene: 2. The CDR3 runs 13 residues. From germline, CDR1 is LGHNA and CDR2 YSLEER. CDR3 loop: CASSQRTGRELFF. The CDR3, as DNA: TGCGCCAGCAGCCAAAGGACAGGGCGGGAGCTGTTTTTT.

This rearrangement joins TRBV6-5 to TRBJ2-7, with 8 bases fitting TRBD1. The trim removed 5 bases at V and 2 bases at J, leaving 5 bases unmatched. Germline CDR1 reads MNHEY; CDR2 reads SVGAGI. The CDR3 totals 14 residues. The chain's CDR3 is CASSQQQGAYEQYF. The CDR3 nucleotides read TGTGCCAGCAGTCAACAACAGGGGGCCTACGAGCAGTACTTC.

The chain joins TRBV9 to TRBJ2-1, with 7 bases lining up with TRBD1. The CDR3 is 12 amino acids. The junction had 1 base not matched to a gene; V was cut back by 2 bases and J by 8 bases. Germline V gene data show CDR1 as SGDLS and CDR2 as YYNGEE. CDR3 bases: TGTGCCAGCAGCGTCGACAGGGATGAGCAGTTCTTC. Protein product: CASSVDRDEQFF.

The rearrangement uses TRBV6-1 and TRBJ1-5; D is possibly TRBD1 (5 bases). Looked up from germline, CDR1 is MNHNS and CDR2 is SASEGT. V was trimmed by 1 base and J by 2 bases, leaving 12 bases between them. The CDR3 is made up of 16 amino acids. The CDR3 reads CASSEERRGRNQPQHF. The CDR3 nucleotides are TGTGCCAGCAGTGAAGAGAGGAGGGGTCGCAATCAGCCCCAGCATTTT.

The chain is built from TRBV13 and TRBJ1-1, with D possibly being TRBD1 (6 bases). The CDR3 is made up of 12 amino acids. Germline values: CDR1 PRHDT, CDR2 FYEKMQ (reference sequence). V lost 0 bases to trimming and J lost 9 bases, with 8 bases between them. This CDR3 is CASSLGRGQAFF. The CDR3 nucleotides read TGTGCCAGCAGCTTAGGCCGGGGGCAAGCTTTCTTT.

The table lists this clone with a count of one. The chain links TRBV7-8 to TRBJ2-3; 10 positions agree with TRBD2. Per the germline V gene, CDR1 is SGHVS and CDR2 is FQNEAQ. There are 16 residues in the CDR3. Trimming took 0 bases from V and 2 from J; bases not matched to a gene: 2. In nucleotides, the CDR3 is TGTGCCAGCAGCTTAGCTCTAGCGGGAGCCACAGATACGCAGTATTTT. It encodes CASSLALAGATDTQYF.

The genes are TRBV27 and TRBJ2-7; TRBD2 agrees at 13 bases. V was clipped by 6 bases and J by 4 bases; unmatched bases: 3. The V gene's germline CDR1 is MNHEY and CDR2 SMNVEV (reference sequence). The CDR3 has 14 residues. The CDR3 DNA sequence: TGTGCCAGCAGCCCGGGACTAGCGGGGTACGAGCAGTACTTC. This gives the protein CASSPGLAGYEQYF.

This clone occurred a few times. The chain links TRBV5-6 to TRBJ1-5; D unclear. In germline, CDR1 is SGHDT, CDR2 YYEEEE. The CDR3 totals 12 residues. V lost 2 bases to trimming and J lost 11 bases, with 11 bases between them. CDR3: CASSFRYGTQHF. The DNA for the CDR3 is TGTGCCAGCAGCTTCCGTTACGGGACCCAGCATTTT.